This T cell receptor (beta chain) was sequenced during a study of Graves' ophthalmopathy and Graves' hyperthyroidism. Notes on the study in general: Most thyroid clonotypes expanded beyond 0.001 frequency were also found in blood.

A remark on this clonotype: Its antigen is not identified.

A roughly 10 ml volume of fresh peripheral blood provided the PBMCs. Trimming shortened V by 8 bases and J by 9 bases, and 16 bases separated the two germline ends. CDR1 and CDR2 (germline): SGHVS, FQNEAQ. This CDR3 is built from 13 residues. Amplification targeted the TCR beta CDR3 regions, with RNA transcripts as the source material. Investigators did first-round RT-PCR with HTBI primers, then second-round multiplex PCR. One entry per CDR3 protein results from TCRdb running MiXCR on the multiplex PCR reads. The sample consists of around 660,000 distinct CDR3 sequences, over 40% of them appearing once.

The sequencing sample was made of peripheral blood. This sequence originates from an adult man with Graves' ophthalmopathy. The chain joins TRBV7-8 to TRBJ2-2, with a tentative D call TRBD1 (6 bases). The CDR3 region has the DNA TGTGCCAGCGGCAGGGCAGGGGCCCGGGAGCTGTTTTTT. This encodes CASGRAGARELFF.